The rows below give T cell receptor beta chains drawn from one sample of a study of Tregs in tolerant kidney transplant recipients. Only in-frame clones appear in the TCRdb table, and some are missing; sequencing was by immunoSEQ multiplex PCR. The table shows tens of thousands of clones, with approximately 90% occurring only once. Sequencing was performed on Tregs from blood, taken before the transplant. These receptors originate from a human donor who received a combined kidney and bone marrow transplant. CDR3s include the opening cysteine and the closing phenylalanine or tryptophan. A D gene is named only where the DNA matches it firmly. Rows may omit the clone size; those that give it use once, few, many or a size class.

>TRBJ1-2|-|-|TRBV28
TGTGCAACCCACTCAGGGGTGAGCTATGGCTACACCTTC
CATHSGVSYGYTF
>TRBJ2-1|TRBD1|-|TRBV6-5
TGTGCCAGCAGTCGGACAGGGGGGTCCTACAATGAGCAGTTCTTC
CASSRTGGSYNEQFF
>TRBJ2-7|TRBD2|-|TRBV29-1
TGCAGCGTTGAAGGCCCCACCGGGACTAGCGGGAGGGATTACGAGCAGTACTTC
CSVEGPTGTSGRDYEQYF
>TRBJ2-7|-|-|TRBV2
TGTGCCAGCAGCCCCGAGGCCGTCAGCTCCTACGAGCAGTACTTC
CASSPEAVSSYEQYF
>TRBJ2-3|-|-|TRBV30
TGTGCCTGGAGTGGCGGAGGGAAGAGCACAGATACGCAGTATTTT
CAWSGGGKSTDTQYF
>TRBJ2-2|-|-|TRBV5-1
TGCGCCAGCAGCTTGGGTGATTCTATCACCGGGGAGCTGTTTTTT
CASSLGDSITGELFF
>TRBJ1-1|TRBD1|-|TRBV15
TGTGCCACCAGGATGAGGGGGGGCGGGACAGGGAAGAACACTGAAGCTTTCTTT
CATRMRGGGTGKNTEAFF
>TRBJ2-7|-|-|TRBV18
TGTGCCAGCTCAGCCGATCCAAGAGGCGGCTACGAGCAGTACTTC
CASSADPRGGYEQYF
>TRBJ2-1|-|-|TRBV5-4
TGTGCCAGCAGCAGACCCTACAATGAGCAGTTCTTC
CASSRPYNEQFF
>TRBJ2-7|-|-|TRBV7-2
TGTGCCAGCAGCTTCTCACAGAGCTCCTACGAGCAGTACTTC
CASSFSQSSYEQYF
>TRBJ1-4|-|-|TRBV5-1
TGCGCCAGCAGCGTGGGACAAGATAATGAAAAACTGTTTTTT
CASSVGQDNEKLFF
>TRBJ2-3|-|-|TRBV28
TGTGCCAGCAGTTTTGGTAGTAATACGCAGTATTTT
CASSFGSNTQYF
>TRBJ2-1|TRBD2|-|TRBV4-2
TGTGCCAGCAGTCCTAGGACTAGCGGTTACAATGAGCAGTTCTTC
CASSPRTSGYNEQFF
>TRBJ2-7|-|-|TRBV7-2
TGTGCCAGCAGCTCGAAAACTAGAACCTACGAGCAGTACTTC
CASSSKTRTYEQYF
>TRBJ1-5|-|-|TRBV7-6
TGTGCCAGCAGCTTAGAAGGCCCCGGTCCCCAGCATTTT
CASSLEGPGPQHF
>TRBJ2-7|-|-|TRBV7-9
TGTGCCAGCAGCCAGGGGTTCGGCGGTGGCTACGAGCAGTACTTC
CASSQGFGGGYEQYF
>TRBJ2-7|-|-|TRBV1
TGCACCAGCAGCCCCCGGAGGGACAGGGTCTCCTACGAGCAGTACTTC
CTSSPRRDRVSYEQYF
>TRBJ2-1|TRBD1|once|TRBV28
TGTGCCAGCGCGGGACAGGGGTTTGAGCAGTTCTTC
CASAGQGFEQFF
>TRBJ1-2|-|-|TRBV10-1
TGCGCCAGCACGCCAGCTAACTATGGCTACACCTTC
CASTPANYGYTF
>TRBJ2-7|-|-|TRBV28
TGTGCCAGCAGTTTTAGGGCCTTCTTGTACTTC
CASSFRAFLYF
>TRBJ1-1|-|-|TRBV19
TGTGCCAGCGATACAAGGACAGATACATACACTGAAGCTTTCTTT
CASDTRTDTYTEAFF
>TRBJ2-3|-|-|TRBV7-9
TGTGCCAGCGGAGAGCGGGATACGCAGTATTTT
CASGERDTQYF
>TRBJ2-7|-|-|TRBV29-1
TGCAGCGTTGTACAGGGGGGTAGCGGGAAGGTGTACGAGCAGTACTTC
CSVVQGGSGKVYEQYF
>TRBJ2-2|-|-|TRBV7-9
TGTGCCAGCAGCTTTGGTATGGGGGGCGGGGAGCTGTTTTTT
CASSFGMGGGELFF
>TRBJ2-2|-|-|TRBV7-8
TGTGCCAGCCCTGCAAGGACGGGGATGAACACCGGGGAGCTGTTTTTT
CASPARTGMNTGELFF
>TRBJ2-1|TRBD2|-|TRBV7-2
TGTGCCAGCAGCTTGGGTAGCGGGGGTTACAATGAGCAGTTCTTC
CASSLGSGGYNEQFF
>TRBJ1-1|TRBD1|-|TRBV28
TGTGCCAGCAGTGCCCGGACAGGGAATTGGGACACTGAAGCTTTCTTT
CASSARTGNWDTEAFF
>TRBJ2-1|-|-|TRBV20-1
TGCAGTGCTAGCCCCGAGAATGAGCAGTTCTTC
CSASPENEQFF
>TRBJ2-1|TRBD1|-|TRBV7-3
TGTGCCAGCAGCTTAATCGCCCGGGACAGGAGCTCCTACAATGAGCAGTTCTTC
CASSLIARDRSSYNEQFF
>TRBJ2-7|-|-|TRBV29-1
TGCAGCGTTAAACAGTTCGAGCAGTACTTC
CSVKQFEQYF
>TRBJ2-1|TRBD1|-|TRBV5-8
TGTGCCAGCACCCAGGGGGCTTTTGTCCACAATGAGCAGTTCTTC
CASTQGAFVHNEQFF
>TRBJ2-1|TRBD2|-|TRBV7-9
TGTGCCAGCAGCTCTAGCGGGGCGTACAATGAGCAGTTCTTC
CASSSSGAYNEQFF
>TRBJ1-4|-|once|TRBV18
TGTGCCAGCTCTCCCAAGATTGAAGAAAAACTGTTTTTT
CASSPKIEEKLFF
>TRBJ2-3|TRBD2|-|TRBV27
TGTGCCAGCAGTTCTCTTTCGCTAGCGGGAGCAAAAGATACGCAGTATTTT
CASSSLSLAGAKDTQYF
>TRBJ2-5|-|-|TRBV7-7
TGTGCCAGCAGCTTGGGGGTACAAGAGACCCAGTACTTC
CASSLGVQETQYF
>TRBJ1-1|TRBD1|-|TRBV19
TGTGCCAGTAGTACGGACAGGGGGAAAATATTGTTCAGTGCGAGGTCCACTGAAGCTTTCTTT
CASSTDRGKILFSARSTEAFF
>TRBJ2-1|-|-|TRBV13
TGTGCCAGCAGCTTAAGGGCAGGGGATGAGCAGTTCTTC
CASSLRAGDEQFF
>TRBJ2-7|TRBD2|-|TRBV15
TGTGCCACCAGCGGGACTAGCTTCAGCGAGCAGTACTTC
CATSGTSFSEQYF
>TRBJ2-5|TRBD2|-|TRBV6-6
TGTGCCAGCAGTTACCCGGGGGGACAAGAGACCCAGTACTTC
CASSYPGGQETQYF
>TRBJ2-6|-|-|TRBV19
TGTGCCAGTTGGGGGCGGGCTGGGGCCAACGTCCTGACTTTC
CASWGRAGANVLTF
>TRBJ2-2|-|-|TRBV9
TGTGCCAGCAGCGTAGGTCAGGGAATCACCGGGGAGCTGTTTTTT
CASSVGQGITGELFF
>TRBJ2-7|TRBD1|-|TRBV5-6
TGTGCCAGCAGCTCGGCCGACAGGGGGCGATACGAGCAGTACTTC
CASSSADRGRYEQYF
>TRBJ2-3|-|-|TRBV7-2
TGTGCCAGCAGCCGAGGACAGGGAGGGTCAGATACGCAGTATTTT
CASSRGQGGSDTQYF
>TRBJ2-3|TRBD2|-|TRBV7-2
TGTGCCAGCAGCTTAGTAGTAGCGGGAGATACGCAGTATTTT
CASSLVVAGDTQYF
>TRBJ2-3|TRBD1|-|TRBV11-2
TGTGCCAGCAGTCCGGGACAGGGTAAAACAGATACGCAGTATTTT
CASSPGQGKTDTQYF